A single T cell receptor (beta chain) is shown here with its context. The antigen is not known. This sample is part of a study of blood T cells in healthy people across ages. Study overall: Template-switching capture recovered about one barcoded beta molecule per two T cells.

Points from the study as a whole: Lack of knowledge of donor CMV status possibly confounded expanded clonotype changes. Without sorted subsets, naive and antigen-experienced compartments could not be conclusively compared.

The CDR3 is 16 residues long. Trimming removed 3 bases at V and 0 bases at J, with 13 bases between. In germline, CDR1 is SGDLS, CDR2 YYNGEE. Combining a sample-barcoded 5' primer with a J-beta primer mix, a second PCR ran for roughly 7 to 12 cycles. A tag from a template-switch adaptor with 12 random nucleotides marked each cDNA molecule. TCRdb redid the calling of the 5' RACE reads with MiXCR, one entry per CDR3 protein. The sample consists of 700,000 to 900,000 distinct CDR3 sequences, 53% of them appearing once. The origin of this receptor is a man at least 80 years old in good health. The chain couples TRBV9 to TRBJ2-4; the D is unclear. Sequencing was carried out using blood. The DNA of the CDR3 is TGTGCCAGCAGCGCACGAGGAAGGGTAGCCAAAAACATTCAGTACTTC. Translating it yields CASSARGRVAKNIQYF.